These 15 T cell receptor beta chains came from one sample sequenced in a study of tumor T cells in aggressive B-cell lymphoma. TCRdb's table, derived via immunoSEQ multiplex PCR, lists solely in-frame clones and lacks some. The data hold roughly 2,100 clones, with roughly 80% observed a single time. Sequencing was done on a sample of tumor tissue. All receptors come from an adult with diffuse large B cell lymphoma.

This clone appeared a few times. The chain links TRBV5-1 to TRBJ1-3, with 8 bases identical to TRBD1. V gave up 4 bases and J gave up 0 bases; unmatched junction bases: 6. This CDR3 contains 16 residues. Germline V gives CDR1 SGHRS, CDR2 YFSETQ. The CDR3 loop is CASSRGQVSSGNTIYF. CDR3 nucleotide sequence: TGCGCCAGCAGCAGGGGACAGGTTAGCTCTGGAAACACCATATATTTT.

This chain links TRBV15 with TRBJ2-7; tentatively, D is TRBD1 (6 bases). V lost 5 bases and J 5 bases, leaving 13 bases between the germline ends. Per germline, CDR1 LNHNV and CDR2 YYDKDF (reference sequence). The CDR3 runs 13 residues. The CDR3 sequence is CATSARGVHEQYF. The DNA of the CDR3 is TGTGCCACCAGCGCCAGGGGAGTGCACGAGCAGTACTTC. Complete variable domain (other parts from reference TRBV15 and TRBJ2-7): DAMVIQNPRYQVTQFGKPVTLSCSQTLNHNVMYWYQQKSSQAPKLLFHYYDKDFNNEADTPDNFQSRRPNTSFCFLDIRSPGLGDTAMYLCATSARGVHEQYFGPGTRLTVT.

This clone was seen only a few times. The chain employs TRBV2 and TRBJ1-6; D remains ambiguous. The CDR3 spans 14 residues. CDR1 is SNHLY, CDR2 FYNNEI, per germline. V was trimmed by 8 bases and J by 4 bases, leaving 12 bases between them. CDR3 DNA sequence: TGTGCCAGCCTAGCAGGAGGATATAATTCACCCCTCCACTTT. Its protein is CASLAGGYNSPLHF.

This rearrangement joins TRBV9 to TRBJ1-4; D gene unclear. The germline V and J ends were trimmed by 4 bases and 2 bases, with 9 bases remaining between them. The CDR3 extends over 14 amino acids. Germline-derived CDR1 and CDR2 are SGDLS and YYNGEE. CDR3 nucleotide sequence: TGTGCCAGCAGCATACGAAGCACTAATGAAAAACTGTTTTTT. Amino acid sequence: CASSIRSTNEKLFF.

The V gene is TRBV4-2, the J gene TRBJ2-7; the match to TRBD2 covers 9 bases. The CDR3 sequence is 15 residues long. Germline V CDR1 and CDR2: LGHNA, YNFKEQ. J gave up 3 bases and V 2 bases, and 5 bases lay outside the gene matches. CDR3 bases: TGTGCCAGCAGCCAAACCGCGGGGGGGCTCTACGAGCAGTACTTC. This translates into CASSQTAGGLYEQYF.

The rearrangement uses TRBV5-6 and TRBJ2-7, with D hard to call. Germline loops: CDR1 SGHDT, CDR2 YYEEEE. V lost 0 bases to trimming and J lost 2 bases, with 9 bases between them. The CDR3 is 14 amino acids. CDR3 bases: TGTGCCAGCAGCTTGGGGAGTCTGCCCTACGAGCAGTACTTC. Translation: CASSLGSLPYEQYF.

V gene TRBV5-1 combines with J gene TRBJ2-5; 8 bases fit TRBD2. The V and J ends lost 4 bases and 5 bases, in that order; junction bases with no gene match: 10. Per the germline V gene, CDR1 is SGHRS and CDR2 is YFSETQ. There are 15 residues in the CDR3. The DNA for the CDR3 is TGCGCCAGCAGCGACACGGGGGGGCCCTGGGAGACCCAGTACTTC. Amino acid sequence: CASSDTGGPWETQYF.

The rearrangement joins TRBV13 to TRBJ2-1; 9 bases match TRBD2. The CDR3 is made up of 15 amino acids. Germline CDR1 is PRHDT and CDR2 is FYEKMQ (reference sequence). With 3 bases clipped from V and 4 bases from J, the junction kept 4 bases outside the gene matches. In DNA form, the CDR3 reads TGTGCCAGCAGCTTCGGGACTAGCTCGTACAATGAGCAGTTCTTC. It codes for CASSFGTSSYNEQFF.

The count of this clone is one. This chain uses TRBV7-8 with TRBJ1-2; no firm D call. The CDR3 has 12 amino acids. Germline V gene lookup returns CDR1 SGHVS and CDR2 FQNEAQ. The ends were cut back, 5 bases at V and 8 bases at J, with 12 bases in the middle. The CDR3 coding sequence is TGTGCCAGCAGCCCGGGTGATTTAGGCTACACCTTC. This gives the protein CASSPGDLGYTF.

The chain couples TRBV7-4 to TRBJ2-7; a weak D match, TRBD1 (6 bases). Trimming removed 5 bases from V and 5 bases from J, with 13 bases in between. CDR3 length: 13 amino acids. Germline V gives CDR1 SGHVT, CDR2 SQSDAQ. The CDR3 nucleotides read TGTGCCAGCAGCCTTTCAGGGGTCCACGAGCAGTACTTC. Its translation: CASSLSGVHEQYF.

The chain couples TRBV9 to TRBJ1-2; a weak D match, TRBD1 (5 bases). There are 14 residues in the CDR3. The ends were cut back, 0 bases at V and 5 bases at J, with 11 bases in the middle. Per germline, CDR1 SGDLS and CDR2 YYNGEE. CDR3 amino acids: CASSVAYGGYGYTF. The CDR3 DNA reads TGTGCCAGCAGCGTAGCTTACGGGGGTTATGGCTACACCTTC.

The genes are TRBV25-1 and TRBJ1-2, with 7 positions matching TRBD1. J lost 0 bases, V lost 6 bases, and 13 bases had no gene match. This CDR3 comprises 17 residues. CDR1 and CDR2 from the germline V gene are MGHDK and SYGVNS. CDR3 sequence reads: CASRARDSSHPNYGYTF. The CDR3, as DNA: TGTGCCAGCAGGGCCCGGGACAGCTCACACCCTAACTATGGCTACACCTTC.

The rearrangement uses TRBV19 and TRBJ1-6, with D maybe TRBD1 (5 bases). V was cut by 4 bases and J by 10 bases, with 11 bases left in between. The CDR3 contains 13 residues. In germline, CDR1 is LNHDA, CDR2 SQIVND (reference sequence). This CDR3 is CASSTGLESPLHF. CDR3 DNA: TGTGCCAGTAGTACAGGGCTGGAATCACCCCTCCACTTT.

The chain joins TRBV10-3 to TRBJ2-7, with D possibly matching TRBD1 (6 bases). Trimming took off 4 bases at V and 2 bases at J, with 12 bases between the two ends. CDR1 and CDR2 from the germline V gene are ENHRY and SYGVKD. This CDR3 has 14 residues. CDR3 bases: TGTGCCATCAGTGCAGGGGACCGGGCCTACGAGCAGTACTTC. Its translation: CAISAGDRAYEQYF.

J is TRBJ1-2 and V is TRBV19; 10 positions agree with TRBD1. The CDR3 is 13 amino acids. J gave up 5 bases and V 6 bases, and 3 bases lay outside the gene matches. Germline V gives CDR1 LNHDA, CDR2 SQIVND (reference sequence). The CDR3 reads CASSRDRGYGYTF. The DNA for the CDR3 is TGTGCCAGTAGCCGGGACAGGGGATATGGCTACACCTTC.